These 3 T cell receptor beta chains share one sample of origin, sequenced in a study of cytomegalovirus exposure and HLA in healthy donors. 13 Jbeta primers and 60 Vbeta primers were used for the PCR. Sequencing was performed with immunoSEQ multiplex PCR; in TCRdb, only in-frame clones are kept and a portion is missing. The sample lists 100,000 to 150,000 clones, 15% to 17% occurring once. The sequenced sample consisted of PBMCs. Every receptor here comes from a woman aged 18-29 years in good health and CMV-seronegative.

The chain recombines TRBV5-1 with TRBJ2-3, with 13 bases matching TRBD2. Losses at the gene ends were 6 bases for V and 3 bases for J; bases not matched to a gene: 7. The CDR3 covers 16 residues. CDR1 is SGHRS, CDR2 YFSETQ, per germline. CDR3 sequence reads: CASNYGTSGITDTQYF. CDR3 sequence (DNA): TGCGCCAGCAACTACGGGACTAGCGGGATTACAGATACGCAGTATTTT.

This clone was picked up a small number of times. The gene calls are TRBV30 and TRBJ2-1, with 8 bases identical to TRBD2. The length of the CDR3 is 16 residues. Per germline, CDR1 GTSNPN and CDR2 SVGIG (reference sequence). V was pared by 0 bases and J by 2 bases, with 6 bases of the junction left unmatched. The CDR3 reads CAWSVHSGGPYNEQFF. CDR3 DNA: TGTGCCTGGAGTGTACATTCGGGGGGGCCCTACAATGAGCAGTTCTTC.

The table lists this clone with a few counts. J is TRBJ2-5 and V is TRBV2, with D perhaps matching TRBD2 (5 bases). Germline V gene data show CDR1 as SNHLY and CDR2 as FYNNEI. V shed 7 bases and J shed 4 bases, with 10 bases lying between them. The CDR3 contains 12 residues. This CDR3 is CASIEGPETQYF. CDR3 bases: TGTGCCAGCATCGAGGGTCCAGAGACCCAGTACTTC.